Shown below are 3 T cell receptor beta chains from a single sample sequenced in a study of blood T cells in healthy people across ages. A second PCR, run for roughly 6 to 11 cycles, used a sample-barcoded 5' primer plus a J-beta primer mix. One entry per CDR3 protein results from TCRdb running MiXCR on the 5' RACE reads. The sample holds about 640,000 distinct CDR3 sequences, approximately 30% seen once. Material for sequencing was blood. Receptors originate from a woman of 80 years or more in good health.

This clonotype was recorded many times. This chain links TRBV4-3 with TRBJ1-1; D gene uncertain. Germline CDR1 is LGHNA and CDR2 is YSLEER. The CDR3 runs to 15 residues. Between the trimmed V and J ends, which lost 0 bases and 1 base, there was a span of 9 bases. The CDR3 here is CASSQDYGRNTEAFF. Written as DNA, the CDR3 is TGCGCCAGCAGCCAAGATTACGGCAGGAACACTGAAGCTTTCTTT.

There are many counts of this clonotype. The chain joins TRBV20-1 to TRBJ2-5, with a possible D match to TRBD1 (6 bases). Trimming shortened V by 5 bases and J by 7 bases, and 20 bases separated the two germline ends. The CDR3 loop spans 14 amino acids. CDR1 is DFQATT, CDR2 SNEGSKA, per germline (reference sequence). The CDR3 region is CSAQGPPRQVTQYF. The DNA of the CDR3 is TGCAGTGCTCAGGGGCCGCCTCGGCAGGTGACCCAGTACTTC.

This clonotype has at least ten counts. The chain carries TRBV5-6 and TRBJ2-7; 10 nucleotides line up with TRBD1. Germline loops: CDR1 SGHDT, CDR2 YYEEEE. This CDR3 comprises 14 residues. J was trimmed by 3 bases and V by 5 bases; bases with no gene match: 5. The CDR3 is CASRGQGRGYEQYF. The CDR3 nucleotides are TGTGCCAGCAGGGGACAGGGGAGAGGCTACGAGCAGTACTTC.